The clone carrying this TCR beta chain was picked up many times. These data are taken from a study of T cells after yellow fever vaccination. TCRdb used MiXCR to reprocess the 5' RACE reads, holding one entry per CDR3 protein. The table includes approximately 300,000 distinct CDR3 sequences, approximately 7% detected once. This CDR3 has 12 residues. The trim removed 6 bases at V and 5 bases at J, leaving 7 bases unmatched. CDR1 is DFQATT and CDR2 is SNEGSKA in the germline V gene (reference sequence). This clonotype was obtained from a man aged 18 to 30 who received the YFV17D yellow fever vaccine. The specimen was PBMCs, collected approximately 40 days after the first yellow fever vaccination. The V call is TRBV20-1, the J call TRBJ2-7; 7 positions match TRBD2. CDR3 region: CSAPGRGDEQYF. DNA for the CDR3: TGCAGTGCCCCGGGACGGGGGGACGAGCAGTACTTC.